This record covers a single T cell receptor (beta chain). The antigen is not known. Unexposed donor CD4+ T cells date from 2011-2018, before the COVID-19 pandemic. Isolation of CD4+ T cells took place after less than 11 days in culture. As cell numbers allowed, unexposed-donor CD4+ T cells faced SARS-CoV-2 S/N and four cold-coronavirus spikes. Profiling relied on immunoSEQ multiplex PCR, and the TCRdb table lists in-frame clones only, not all of them. This table has about 12,000 clones, 69% appearing once. The trim removed 8 bases at V and 0 bases at J, leaving 3 bases unmatched. Germline assignment: CDR1 MNHNS and CDR2 SASEGT. The CDR3 length is 13 residues. The data are from a study of CD4 T cells in relation to SARS-CoV-2 and coronaviruses.

The V and J genes are TRBV6-1 and TRBJ2-5, with 7 bases fitting TRBD2. Sequences were obtained from CD4+ T cells from PBMCs, cultured in vitro. The TCR comes from a human donor in good health. CDR3 coding DNA: TGTGCCAGCCGGACTAGGGACCAAGAGACCCAGTACTTC. Translating gives CASRTRDQETQYF.